The 19 T cell receptor beta chains below all came from one sample that was sequenced in a study of cytomegalovirus exposure and HLA in healthy donors. Using immunoSEQ multiplex PCR, the repertoire was profiled, and TCRdb retains in-frame clones only, with some absent. The table shows around 60,000 clones, with less than 96% occurring only once. The sample consisted of PBMCs. The receptor set was obtained from a woman under 30 in good health and CMV-seronegative.

The chain carries TRBV7-2 and TRBJ2-5, with D possibly being TRBD2 (7 bases). The length of the CDR3 is 15 residues. The V end was cut by 5 bases, the J end by 5 bases, with 18 bases between. CDR1 and CDR2 from the germline V gene are SGHTA and FQGNSA. The CDR3 loop is CASSLREGGSETQYF. In DNA, the CDR3 is TGTGCCAGCAGCCTCAGGGAGGGGGGTTCGGAGACCCAGTACTTC.

V gene TRBV18 combines with J gene TRBJ2-7; no clear D. Trimming cost V 4 bases and J 2 bases, with 12 bases left between them. In germline, CDR1 is KGHSH, CDR2 LQKENI. The CDR3 is 14 residues long. The CDR3 DNA is TGTGCCAGCTCACGACTTTTATCCACCTACGAGCAGTACTTC. Its translation is CASSRLLSTYEQYF.

CDR3 nucleotides: TGTGCCAGCAGCCCCCGGGGGTGGGGCGATGAGCAGTTCTTC. It encodes CASSPRGWGDEQFF. The chain has TRBV7-3 and TRBJ2-1, with D maybe TRBD2 (6 bases). CDR1 is SGHTA and CDR2 is FQGTGA in the germline V gene. With 5 bases removed from V and 8 bases from J, the gap between germline ends came to 16 bases. The CDR3 spans 14 residues.

J is TRBJ2-5 and V is TRBV27; 8 nucleotides align to TRBD1. The CDR3 covers 16 residues. Germline CDR1 and CDR2: MNHEY and SMNVEV (reference sequence). The V segment lost 0 bases and the J segment 3 bases; nucleotides outside the gene matches: 6. The CDR3 sequence: CASSLSGTGLKETQYF. The CDR3 region has the DNA TGTGCCAGCAGTTTATCGGGGACAGGACTTAAAGAGACCCAGTACTTC.

This sequence joins TRBV13 and TRBJ2-5; TRBD2 is a possible D gene (6 bases). Germline values: CDR1 PRHDT, CDR2 FYEKMQ (reference sequence). This CDR3 region has 15 residues. Between the trimmed V and J ends, which lost 2 bases and 1 base, there was a span of 11 bases. The CDR3 DNA reads as TGTGCCAGCAGCTTATTCCGGCGGGGCCAAGAGACCCAGTACTTC. Translating gives CASSLFRRGQETQYF.

This clone is a singleton in its sample. This rearrangement joins TRBV27 to TRBJ2-2, with D maybe TRBD1 (6 bases). V lost 7 bases and J lost 4, with 13 bases in between. CDR3 length: 14 residues. Germline-derived CDR1 and CDR2 are MNHEY and SMNVEV (reference sequence). For the CDR3, the DNA is TGTGCCAGCAAGCTCCTAGGGGGCACCGGGGAGCTGTTTTTT. This translates into CASKLLGGTGELFF.

The rearrangement links TRBV28 to TRBJ2-3; 9 positions agree with TRBD2. CDR1 and CDR2 from the germline V gene are MDHEN and SYDVKM. Unmatched junction bases numbered 7, after V lost 5 bases and J lost 1 base. This CDR3 contains 16 residues. The CDR3 here is CASSPQWTSGTDTQYF. The CDR3 nucleotides are TGTGCCAGCAGTCCCCAGTGGACTAGCGGCACAGATACGCAGTATTTT.

The chain recombines TRBV7-9 with TRBJ2-5; TRBD2 agrees at 9 bases. This CDR3 has 14 amino acids. The germline V gene encodes CDR1 SEHNR and CDR2 FQNEAQ (reference sequence). V lost 4 bases to trimming and J lost 3 bases; unmatched junction nucleotides: 3. The DNA for the CDR3 is TGTGCCAGCAGCTCGACTAGCGGAAAAGAGACCCAGTACTTC. Translated, it gives CASSSTSGKETQYF.

This rearrangement joins TRBV4-1 to TRBJ1-3; tentative D call: TRBD1 (5 bases). The CDR3 totals 17 residues. Trimming cost V 3 bases and J 0 bases, with 15 bases left between them. Germline CDR1 MGHRA, CDR2 YSYEKL. CDR3 nucleotides: TGCGCCAGCAGCCACCAGTGGGGGGGGACCTCTGGAAACACCATATATTTT. It specifies CASSHQWGGTSGNTIYF.

The gene calls are TRBV5-4 and TRBJ2-5, with 8 bases that match TRBD1. This CDR3 is 15 amino acids long. Germline V gene lookup returns CDR1 SGHNT and CDR2 YYREEE (reference sequence). J lost 5 bases, V lost 3 bases, and 9 bases had no gene match. The CDR3 nucleotides are TGTGCCAGCAGCTCGGACAGGGCATGGCGGGAGACCCAGTACTTC. Its translation is CASSSDRAWRETQYF.

The CDR3 sequence is CASSDWGPYGYTF. In nucleotides, the CDR3 is TGTGCCAGCAGTGACTGGGGGCCCTATGGCTACACCTTC. The chain employs TRBV6-1 and TRBJ1-2, with TRBD1 as a possible D gene (6 bases). Trimming stripped 3 bases from V and 4 bases from J, with 9 bases between. The CDR3 totals 13 residues. Per the germline V gene, CDR1 is MNHNS and CDR2 is SASEGT.

The chain couples TRBV7-3 to TRBJ2-1, with D possibly TRBD1 on 7 matching bases. Trimming shortened V by 5 bases and J by 3 bases, and 14 bases separated the two germline ends. This CDR3 has 15 amino acids. Germline V CDR1 and CDR2: SGHTA, FQGTGA. In DNA, the CDR3 is TGTGCCAGCAGCCCCCAGGGGGGACTCTACAATGAGCAGTTCTTC. Protein: CASSPQGGLYNEQFF.

This rearrangement joins TRBV7-9 to TRBJ1-5, with 8 bases that match TRBD1. The V and J ends lost 6 bases and 2 bases, in that order; junction bases with no gene match: 9. The CDR3 loop spans 16 amino acids. Germline CDR1 and CDR2: SEHNR and FQNEAQ (reference sequence). CDR3: CASREIGTGGNQPQHF. DNA of the CDR3: TGTGCCAGCAGGGAAATTGGGACAGGCGGCAATCAGCCCCAGCATTTT. The full variable domain, rest sourced from reference TRBV7-9 and TRBJ1-5, is DTGVSQNPRHKITKRGQNVTFRCDPISEHNRLYWYRQTLGQGPEFLTYFQNEAQLEKSRLLSDRFSAERPKGSFSTLEIQRTEQGDSAMYLCASREIGTGGNQPQHFGDGTRLSIL.

This clone has a single count. The chain uses TRBV7-2 and TRBJ1-2; TRBD1 is a possible D gene (5 bases). Trimming stripped 1 base from V and 6 bases from J, with 12 bases between. The germline V gene has CDR1 SGHTA and CDR2 FQGNSA. This CDR3 region has 14 residues. CDR3 bases: TGTGCCAGCAGCTTAGGTGCCAGGGTAAATGGCTACACCTTC. Amino acid sequence: CASSLGARVNGYTF.

The J gene is TRBJ2-7, the V gene TRBV4-3; a weak D match, TRBD1 (5 bases). Between the trimmed V and J ends, which lost 4 bases and 3 bases, there was a span of 10 bases. The CDR3 sequence is 13 residues long. Per germline, CDR1 LGHNA and CDR2 YSLEER. CDR3 sequence reads: CASSPDQGYEQYF. The CDR3 nucleotides are TGCGCCAGCAGCCCAGACCAGGGCTACGAGCAGTACTTC.

This chain joins TRBV5-6 and TRBJ1-1; unclear D gene. This CDR3 comprises 14 residues. Per the germline V gene, CDR1 is SGHDT and CDR2 is YYEEEE. V lost 4 bases, J lost 5 bases, and 15 bases lay in between. CDR3 in DNA: TGTGCCAGCAGCCCGCGGGCTCTGGGGACTGAAGCTTTCTTT. Translation: CASSPRALGTEAFF.

The V and J genes are TRBV6-9 and TRBJ1-5, with TRBD1 matching over 10 bases. V gave up 6 bases and J gave up 5 bases; unmatched junction bases: 4. This CDR3 has 14 residues. Germline values: CDR1 MNHGY, CDR2 SVAAGI. Written as DNA, the CDR3 is TGTGCCAGCAGCCTTGGGACAGGGGATCAGCCCCAGCATTTT. This sequence encodes CASSLGTGDQPQHF.

The chain employs TRBV28 and TRBJ2-1; the D gene is possibly TRBD2 (6 bases). This CDR3 has 13 residues. In germline, CDR1 is MDHEN, CDR2 SYDVKM. V lost 5 bases to trimming and J lost 6 bases, with 11 bases between them. CDR3 in amino acids: CASSAAGLNEQFF. CDR3 nucleotides: TGTGCCAGCAGTGCTGCGGGACTCAATGAGCAGTTCTTC.

This chain links TRBV5-4 with TRBJ2-1, with 13 nucleotides matching TRBD2. J lost 5 bases, V lost 6 bases, and 2 bases had no gene match. The CDR3 is 14 residues long. Germline V lookup: CDR1 SGHNT, CDR2 YYREEE (reference sequence). CDR3 coding DNA: TGTGCCAGCAAGGGACTAGCGGGGAACAATGAGCAGTTCTTC. Translating gives CASKGLAGNNEQFF.